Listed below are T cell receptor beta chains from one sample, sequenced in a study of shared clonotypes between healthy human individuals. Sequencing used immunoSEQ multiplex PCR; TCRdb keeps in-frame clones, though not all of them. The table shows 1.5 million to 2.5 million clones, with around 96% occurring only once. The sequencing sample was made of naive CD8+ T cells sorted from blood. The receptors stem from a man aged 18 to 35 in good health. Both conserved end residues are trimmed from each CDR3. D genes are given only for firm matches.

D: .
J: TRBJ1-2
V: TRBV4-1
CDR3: ASSQTEGHPLYGYT

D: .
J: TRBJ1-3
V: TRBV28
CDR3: ASSLSGSSGNTIY

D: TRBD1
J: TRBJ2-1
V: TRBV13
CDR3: ASSPRTGYNEQF

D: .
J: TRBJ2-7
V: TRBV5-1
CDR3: ASIGADYEQY

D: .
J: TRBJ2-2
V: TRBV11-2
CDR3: ASSSNRGGAGELF

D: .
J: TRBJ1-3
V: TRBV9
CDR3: ASSVHSGTRSGNTIY

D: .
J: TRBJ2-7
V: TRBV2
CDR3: ASSPTGIYEQY

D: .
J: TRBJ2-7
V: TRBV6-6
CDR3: ASSSSTGSPYEQY

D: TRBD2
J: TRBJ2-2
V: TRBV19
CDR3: ASSMSGTSGVTGELF

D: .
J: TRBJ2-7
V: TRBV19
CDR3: ASTLTVSSYEQY

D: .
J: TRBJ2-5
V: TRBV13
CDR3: ASGNVRQERETQY

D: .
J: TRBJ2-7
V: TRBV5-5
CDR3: TSSFTPDYEQY

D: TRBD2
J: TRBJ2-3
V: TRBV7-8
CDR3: ASSLGVAGGLSTDTQY

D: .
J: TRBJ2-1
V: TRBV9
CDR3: ASSVVTGFSEQF